This TCR beta chain was recorded in a study of T cell responses to AZD1222 COVID-19 vaccine. The table came from immunoSEQ multiplex PCR; TCRdb's copy has only in-frame clones and leaves some out. This table has tens of thousands of clones, approximately 86% appearing once. V was trimmed by 6 bases and J by 7 bases, leaving 4 bases between them. The CDR3 has 10 amino acids. From germline, CDR1 is MNHEY and CDR2 SVGAGI. This clonotype was sampled from an adult who received the AZD1222 COVID-19 vaccine. The chain combines TRBV6-5 with TRBJ2-1, with D unclear. The material sequenced was peripheral blood, taken 28 days after the second AZD1222 dose. The DNA for the CDR3 is TGTGCCAGCAGGCGGAATGAGCAGTTCTTC. Amino acid sequence: CASRRNEQFF.